Below are 32 T cell receptor beta chains sequenced from a single sample in a study of CD8 T cells in Susac syndrome. About 0.5 to 1 ug RNA was reverse transcribed with random hexamers. TCRdb ran MiXCR on the immunoSEQ multiplex PCR reads and lists one entry per CDR3 protein. The sample shows about 52,000 distinct CDR3 sequences, 93% of them seen only once. The source material was CD8+ T cells from PBMCs. The receptors were sampled from a human donor with multiple sclerosis.

V is TRBV29-1 and J is TRBJ1-1; the D gene is possibly TRBD1 (6 bases). V shed 6 bases and J shed 10 bases, with 18 bases lying between them. Germline lookup yields CDR1 SQVTM and CDR2 ANQGSEA. The CDR3 is made up of 12 amino acids. Here the CDR3 DNA reads TGCAGCGTCGTCACCAGGGGCCTGGGAGCTTTCTTT. Protein product: CSVVTRGLGAFF.

The gene calls are TRBV30 and TRBJ1-1; 8 bases agree with TRBD1. J was trimmed by 5 bases and V by 0 bases; bases with no gene match: 8. CDR3 size: 15 residues. Germline CDR1 is GTSNPN and CDR2 is SVGIG (reference sequence). The CDR3 protein is CAWSVGQGRKTEAFF. In DNA, the CDR3 is TGTGCCTGGAGTGTAGGACAGGGAAGAAAAACTGAAGCTTTCTTT. Supplemented by reference TRBV30 and TRBJ1-1, the full variable domain reads SQTIHQWPATLVQPVGSPLSLECTVEGTSNPNLYWYRQAAGRGLQLLFYSVGIGQISSEVPQNLSASRPQDRQFILSSKKLLLSDSGFYLCAWSVGQGRKTEAFFGQGTRLTVV.

V gene TRBV7-9 combines with J gene TRBJ2-1; TRBD1 matches 8 bases. Unmatched junction bases numbered 7, after V lost 6 bases and J lost 6 bases. Germline CDR1 and CDR2: SEHNR and FQNEAQ (reference sequence). This CDR3 has 14 residues. As DNA, the CDR3 is TGTGCCAGCAGGGCGACCGGGACAGGCAATGAGCAGTTCTTC. Protein sequence: CASRATGTGNEQFF.

This clonotype was counted only a few times. The chain links TRBV6-1 to TRBJ1-1; a possible D gene is TRBD1 (5 bases). The CDR3 covers 14 residues. The germline V gene has CDR1 MNHNS and CDR2 SASEGT. V shed 5 bases and J shed 4 bases, with 14 bases lying between them. CDR3 residues: CASSTRDWGTEAFF. The CDR3 DNA reads TGTGCCAGCAGTACCCGGGACTGGGGCACTGAAGCTTTCTTT.

The chain combines TRBV28 with TRBJ1-1; D is undetermined. Trimming took off 3 bases at V and 4 bases at J, with 3 bases between the two ends. Germline-derived CDR1 and CDR2 are MDHEN and SYDVKM. The CDR3 has 11 amino acids. The CDR3 here is CASSFLTEAFF. As DNA, the CDR3 is TGTGCCAGCAGTTTCCTCACTGAAGCTTTCTTT.

The gene calls are TRBV30 and TRBJ1-2; D is unresolved. CDR1 is GTSNPN and CDR2 is SVGIG in the germline V gene (reference sequence). This CDR3 has 12 residues. V was clipped by 5 bases and J by 4 bases, with 11 bases between them. CDR3 sequence (DNA): TGTGCCTGGGGACTCAAACTCTATGGCTACACCTTC. The encoded protein is CAWGLKLYGYTF.

The chain uses TRBV29-1 and TRBJ1-2, with D possibly matching TRBD1 (5 bases). The V end was cut by 0 bases, the J end by 1 base, with 9 bases between. The germline gives CDR1 SQVTM, CDR2 ANQGSEA. The CDR3 totals 14 residues. The CDR3, as DNA: TGCAGCGTTGAAGAGGCGGGGGATAACTATGGCTACACCTTC. Translated, it gives CSVEEAGDNYGYTF.

V and J are TRBV12-5 and TRBJ1-2; 9 bases are shared with TRBD1. With 2 bases clipped from V and 4 bases from J, the junction kept 8 bases outside the gene matches. Germline V CDR1 and CDR2: LGHNT, FRNRAP. The CDR3 spans 16 residues. The CDR3: CASGLHRQGEGYGYTF. The CDR3 DNA follows: TGTGCTAGTGGTTTGCACCGACAGGGGGAGGGCTATGGCTACACCTTC.

The CDR3 region is CASSLNRDRGIDGYTF. The CDR3 nucleotides are TGTGCCAGCAGCCTTAACCGGGACAGGGGGATCGATGGCTACACCTTC. V and J are TRBV11-2 and TRBJ1-2; 11 bases match TRBD1. J gave up 6 bases and V 5 bases, and 11 bases lay outside the gene matches. CDR1 and CDR2 (germline): SGHAT, FQNNGV. This CDR3 has 16 residues.

The J gene is TRBJ1-1, the V gene TRBV28; D unclear. From germline, CDR1 is MDHEN and CDR2 SYDVKM. Trimming shortened V by 6 bases and J by 2 bases, and 16 bases separated the two germline ends. The CDR3 runs to 15 residues. The CDR3 region is CASSRPFVGNTEAFF. The DNA of the CDR3 is TGTGCCAGCAGCCGACCGTTCGTTGGTAACACTGAAGCTTTCTTT.

The V call is TRBV2, the J call TRBJ1-2; D remains ambiguous. CDR1 SNHLY and CDR2 FYNNEI come from the germline V gene. V gave up 2 bases and J gave up 4 bases, with 11 bases separating them. This CDR3 region has 14 residues. The CDR3 region is CASSESGLIYGYTF. The CDR3 DNA follows: TGTGCCAGCAGTGAATCGGGGTTGATCTATGGCTACACCTTC.

The chain is built from TRBV9 and TRBJ2-3, with D possibly TRBD2 on 6 matching bases. The CDR3 covers 17 residues. V was clipped by 0 bases and J by 1 base, with 15 bases between them. The V gene's germline CDR1 is SGDLS and CDR2 YYNGEE. CDR3 sequence: CASSVVKDGGGTDTQYF. Written as DNA, the CDR3 is TGTGCCAGCAGCGTAGTCAAGGACGGGGGAGGCACAGATACGCAGTATTTT.

V and J are TRBV6-2 or TRBV6-3 and TRBJ2-7; D is undetermined. Trimming cost V 0 bases and J 7 bases, with 13 bases left between them. The CDR3 loop spans 14 amino acids. The germline CDR1 and CDR2 sequences are MNHEY and SVGEGT. The CDR3 sequence is CASSYSALLGEQYF. CDR3 DNA sequence: TGTGCCAGCAGTTACTCGGCGCTGCTGGGGGAGCAGTACTTC.

The J gene is TRBJ1-2, the V gene TRBV6-1, with D tentatively TRBD1 (5 bases). The CDR3 covers 16 residues. The V end was cut by 2 bases, the J end by 5 bases, with 18 bases between. CDR1 MNHNS and CDR2 SASEGT come from the germline V gene. DNA for the CDR3: TGTGCCAGCAGTGAAAGGAAAATCCAGGGATGGTATGGCTACACCTTC. Amino acids: CASSERKIQGWYGYTF.

The chain uses TRBV3-1 and TRBJ2-3, with D hard to call. Germline lookup yields CDR1 LGHDT and CDR2 YNNKEL (reference sequence). V was trimmed by 1 base and J by 2 bases, leaving 16 bases between them. The CDR3 length is 17 residues. CDR3 DNA sequence: TGTGCCAGCAGCCAAGGGCAATTTTGGAGCCACACAGATACGCAGTATTTT. Translated: CASSQGQFWSHTDTQYF.

This clonotype was seen more than once but under ten times. The CDR3 here is CSARALREDEQYF. CDR3 DNA sequence: TGCAGTGCTAGAGCCCTCAGGGAAGACGAGCAGTACTTC. This chain connects TRBV20-1 to TRBJ2-7; D might be TRBD1 (5 bases). This CDR3 has 13 amino acids. The V gene lost 1 base and the J gene lost 5 bases, with 12 bases spanning the gap. CDR1 DFQATT and CDR2 SNEGSKA come from the germline V gene (reference sequence).

The V call is TRBV4-3, the J call TRBJ2-2; TRBD1 might be the D (6 bases). The germline V gene has CDR1 LGHNA and CDR2 YSLEER. The CDR3 extends over 14 amino acids. With 4 bases removed from V and 1 base from J, the gap between germline ends came to 7 bases. DNA for the CDR3: TGCGCCAGCAGCCCGGGACAGAACACCGGGGAGCTGTTTTTT. This codes for CASSPGQNTGELFF.

The chain carries TRBV20-1 and TRBJ1-2; D is undetermined. Looked up from germline, CDR1 is DFQATT and CDR2 is SNEGSKA (reference sequence). The length of the CDR3 is 14 residues. Trimming pared 0 bases from V and 1 base from J, leaving 9 bases between. The CDR3 region has the DNA TGCAGTGCTAGAGATCAGGACGTTAACTATGGCTACACCTTC. Translating gives CSARDQDVNYGYTF.

As regards this clonotype: The DNA is left out, because the CDR3 cannot be placed on it with certainty; the CDR3 is given as TCRdb lists it. The chain links TRBV7-5 to TRBJ2-1; the table's D call TRBD1 went unverified against the DNA. TRBV7-5 is an annotated pseudogene. With termini counted, the CDR3 has 19 amino acids. The CDR3 sequence: CISVPEAWVDRGLGNEQFF.

The chain couples TRBV6-2 or TRBV6-3 to TRBJ1-2; D is unresolved. Germline V gives CDR1 MNHEY, CDR2 SVGEGT. The ends were cut back, 6 bases at V and 1 base at J, with 9 bases in the middle. The CDR3 sequence is 13 residues long. The CDR3 region is CASRRVVNYGYTF. Written as DNA, the CDR3 is TGTGCCAGCAGACGGGTCGTTAACTATGGCTACACCTTC.

The chain is built from TRBV7-6 and TRBJ1-6; 9 bases line up with TRBD1. Looked up from germline, CDR1 is SGHVS and CDR2 is FNYEAQ. V was pared by 4 bases and J by 6 bases, with 7 bases of the junction left unmatched. The CDR3 sequence is 16 residues long. The DNA of the CDR3 is TGTGCCAGCAGCTCCAAAACAGGGGGCAGTAATTCACCCCTCCACTTT. This encodes CASSSKTGGSNSPLHF. The entire variable domain, with the rest obtained from reference TRBV7-6 and TRBJ1-6, is as follows: GAGVSQSPRYKVTKRGQDVALRCDPISGHVSLYWYRQALGQGPEFLTYFNYEAQQDKSGLPNDRFSAERPEGSISTLTIQRTEQRDSAMYRCASSSKTGGSNSPLHFGNGTRLTVT.

V and J are TRBV20-1 and TRBJ2-5; D might be TRBD1 (7 bases). This CDR3 spans 16 amino acids. Germline V gene sequence: CDR1 DFQATT, CDR2 SNEGSKA (reference sequence). Trimming left V 6 bases short and J 4 bases short, with 24 bases between. The chain's CDR3 is CSAHGSGQARLETQYF. The CDR3, as DNA: TGCAGTGCCCACGGGAGTGGACAGGCACGGTTAGAGACCCAGTACTTC.

The V gene is TRBV13, the J gene TRBJ2-7; D is uncertain. The CDR3 is 12 amino acids. CDR1 and CDR2 from the germline V gene are PRHDT and FYEKMQ (reference sequence). V dropped 7 bases and J dropped 4 bases, with 11 bases sitting between them. The CDR3 region is CASTRMSYEQYF. CDR3 sequence (DNA): TGTGCCAGCACCCGGATGAGTTACGAGCAGTACTTC.

The chain recombines TRBV15 with TRBJ2-5, with D perhaps matching TRBD2 (6 bases). Germline-derived CDR1 and CDR2 are LNHNV and YYDKDF (reference sequence). V lost 5 bases and J 3 bases, leaving 25 bases between the germline ends. The CDR3 runs to 18 residues. The DNA of the CDR3 is TGTGCCACCAGCGGAATTGGACGGACCGGGACTCCTAAAGAGACCCAGTACTTC. Its protein is CATSGIGRTGTPKETQYF.

The CDR3 loop reads CASSPGSGTRAIEQFF. CDR3 DNA sequence: TGTGCCAGCAGCCCAGGCTCCGGGACTAGGGCCATTGAGCAGTTCTTC. The chain uses TRBV11-3 and TRBJ2-1; 8 bases line up with TRBD2. From germline, CDR1 is SGHNT and CDR2 YENEEA. J gave up 9 bases and V 5 bases, and 15 bases lay outside the gene matches. CDR3 size: 16 residues. Drawing the rest from reference TRBV11-3 and TRBJ2-1, the complete variable domain is EAGVVQSPRYKIIEKKQPVAFWCNPISGHNTLYWYLQNLGQGPELLIRYENEEAVDDSQLPKDRFSAERLKGVDSTLKIQPAELGDSAVYLCASSPGSGTRAIEQFFGPGTRLTVL.

The gene calls are TRBV13 and TRBJ2-7; D possibly matches TRBD1 or TRBD2 (6 bases each). The CDR3 extends over 15 amino acids. The germline V gene has CDR1 PRHDT and CDR2 FYEKMQ (reference sequence). V lost 5 bases to trimming and J lost 4 bases, with 18 bases between them. The CDR3 bases are TGTGCCAGCAGCCAAGCCGGCCAAGGGGGGTACGAGCAGTACTTC. This gives the protein CASSQAGQGGYEQYF.

The V call is TRBV6-2 or TRBV6-3, the J call TRBJ2-2; 10 bases line up with TRBD1. The CDR3 is 15 amino acids. Germline V gene sequence: CDR1 MNHEY, CDR2 SVGEGT. The J segment lost 3 bases and the V segment lost 4 bases, leaving 2 bases of the junction unmatched. The CDR3 sequence: CASSSGTGDTGELFF. In DNA, the CDR3 is TGTGCCAGCAGTTCCGGGACAGGGGACACCGGGGAGCTGTTTTTT.

This chain connects TRBV7-3 to TRBJ2-5; D possibly corresponds to TRBD1 (5 bases). Trimming took 1 base from V and 4 from J, leaving 7 bases between them. The CDR3 totals 13 residues. The germline gives CDR1 SGHTA, CDR2 FQGTGA. The CDR3 is CASSLSQGETQYF. In DNA, the CDR3 is TGTGCCAGCAGCTTAAGCCAGGGAGAGACCCAGTACTTC.

The chain uses TRBV13 and TRBJ1-5; TRBD1 matches 10 bases. The CDR3 is made up of 16 amino acids. Trimming at V came to 5 bases and at J to 3 bases, leaving 7 bases not matched to a gene. Germline V CDR1 and CDR2: PRHDT, FYEKMQ (reference sequence). Here the CDR3 reads CASSESGTGVNQPQHF. CDR3 nucleotides: TGTGCCAGCAGCGAATCCGGGACAGGGGTCAATCAGCCCCAGCATTTT.

The V call is TRBV6-1, the J call TRBJ2-1, with 9 bases lining up with TRBD1. The CDR3 consists of 16 residues. The germline CDR1 and CDR2 sequences are MNHNS and SASEGT. Trimming cost V 4 bases and J 3 bases; bases outside gene matches: 7. The CDR3 here is CASSAPGTGYYNEQFF. Written as DNA, the CDR3 is TGTGCCAGCAGTGCCCCCGGGACAGGGTACTACAATGAGCAGTTCTTC.

The chain couples TRBV20-1 to TRBJ2-1; 7 positions agree with TRBD1. Germline lookup yields CDR1 DFQATT and CDR2 SNEGSKA (reference sequence). The J segment lost 9 bases and the V segment lost 0 bases, leaving 2 bases of the junction unmatched. The CDR3 totals 12 residues. CDR3 loop: CSARDEGAEQFF. In nucleotides, the CDR3 is TGCAGTGCTAGAGATGAGGGGGCTGAGCAGTTCTTC.

The V and J genes are TRBV4-3 and TRBJ2-7; either TRBD1 or TRBD2 may fit D (5 bases each). The V and J ends lost 2 bases and 5 bases respectively, with 19 bases between them. Germline lookup yields CDR1 LGHNA and CDR2 YSLEER. CDR3 size: 16 residues. CDR3: CASSQSGTLMTDEQYF. CDR3 coding DNA: TGCGCCAGCAGCCAATCCGGGACCCTGATGACGGACGAGCAGTACTTC.